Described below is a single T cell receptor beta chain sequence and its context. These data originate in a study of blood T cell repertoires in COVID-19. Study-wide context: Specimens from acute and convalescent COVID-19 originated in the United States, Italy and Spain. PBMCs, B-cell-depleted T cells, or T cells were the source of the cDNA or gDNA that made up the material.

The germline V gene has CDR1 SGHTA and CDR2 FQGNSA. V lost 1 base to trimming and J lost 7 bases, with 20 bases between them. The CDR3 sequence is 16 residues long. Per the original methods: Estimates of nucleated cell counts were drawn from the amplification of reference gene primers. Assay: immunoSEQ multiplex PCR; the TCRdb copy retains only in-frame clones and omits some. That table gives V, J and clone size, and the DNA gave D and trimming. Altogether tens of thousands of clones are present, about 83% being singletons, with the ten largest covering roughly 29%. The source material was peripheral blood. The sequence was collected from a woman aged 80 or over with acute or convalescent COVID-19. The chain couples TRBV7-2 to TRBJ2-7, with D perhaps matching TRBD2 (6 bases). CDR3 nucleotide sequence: TGTGCCAGCAGCTTAGAAGTGGGGCGCGGGATGGGGGAGCAGTACTTC. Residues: CASSLEVGRGMGEQYF.